The 29 T cell receptor beta chains below come from one sample, sequenced in a study of tumor-infiltrating lymphocytes in oesophageal squamous cell carcinoma. TCRdb used MiXCR to reprocess the PCR reads, holding one entry per CDR3 protein. The sample includes 15,000 or so distinct CDR3 sequences, 50% to 60% of them seen just once. Sample: esophageal tumor tissue. These receptors all come from a female donor with esophageal squamous cell carcinoma.

This clonotype was picked up a small number of times. This chain joins TRBV7-6 and TRBJ2-1; the match to TRBD1 covers 7 bases. V shed 3 bases, J shed 10 bases, and the junction held 9 bases outside the gene matches. Looked up from germline, CDR1 is SGHVS and CDR2 is FNYEAQ. The CDR3 extends over 14 amino acids. The CDR3 spells CASSFGTARREQFF. CDR3 in DNA: TGTGCCAGCAGCTTTGGGACAGCCCGCCGGGAGCAGTTCTTC.

This clonotype was counted ten times or more. V usage is TRBV20-1 and J usage is TRBJ2-6; 12 positions match TRBD2. This CDR3 comprises 17 residues. Germline-derived CDR1 and CDR2 are DFQATT and SNEGSKA (reference sequence). V was clipped by 6 bases and J by 0 bases; unmatched bases: 6. CDR3 DNA: TGCAGTGCCCGCGGACTAGCGGGGCCCTCTGGGGCCAACGTCCTGACTTTC. Its translation is CSARGLAGPSGANVLTF.

V and J are TRBV27 and TRBJ2-3; D assignment may be TRBD1 or TRBD2 (5 bases each). The end of the DNA is better explained by TRBJ2-7, so the J call may be wrong. The CDR3 consists of 11 residues. Germline lookup yields CDR1 MNHEY and CDR2 SMNVEV (reference sequence). CDR3 nucleotides: TGTGCCAGCAGGGGACGCTACGAGCAGTACTTC. Its translation: CASRGRYEQYF.

This clonotype was counted many times. A much larger clone differs by one base, so this may be a read error. The V and J genes are TRBV2 and TRBJ2-7, with 7 positions matching TRBD1. The V segment lost 5 bases and the J segment 7 bases; nucleotides outside the gene matches: 11. The germline V gene has CDR1 SNHLY and CDR2 FYNNEI. The CDR3 covers 14 residues. The CDR3 protein is CASSQPGQHNEQYF. The CDR3 nucleotides read TGTGCCAGCAGTCAACCGGGACAGCACAATGAGCAGTACTTC.

V usage is TRBV28 and J usage is TRBJ2-3, with 8 bases that match TRBD1. V was pared by 3 bases and J by 3 bases, with 14 bases of the junction left unmatched. Germline values: CDR1 MDHEN, CDR2 SYDVKM. This CDR3 is 18 amino acids long. CDR3 coding DNA: TGTGCCAGCAGTTTCCCGTCCGGACAGGGTAGTCCGACAGATACGCAGTATTTT. Its protein product is CASSFPSGQGSPTDTQYF.

This clonotype was seen repeatedly, ten times or more. Without the conserved terminal phenylalanine or tryptophan, this CDR3 likely stems from a read error. No DNA is shown, since the ends of the CDR3 on it are uncertain; the CDR3 is the one TCRdb lists. The chain combines TRBV7-6 with TRBJ2-7; whether TRBD1, the table's D call, matches the DNA was not checked. Termini included, the CDR3 measures 18 amino acids. Germline-derived CDR1 and CDR2 are SGHVS and FNYEAQ. CDR3 amino acids: CASSLGPRWADYGYTFGS.

CDR3 sequence (DNA): TGTGCCAGCAGCCCAAGACAGGGTTTGAGCACAGATACGCAGTATTTT. Protein: CASSPRQGLSTDTQYF. The chain uses TRBV11-3 and TRBJ2-3, with TRBD1 matching over 7 bases. In germline, CDR1 is SGHNT, CDR2 YENEEA. The CDR3 contains 16 residues. V lost 5 bases to trimming and J lost 0 bases; unmatched junction nucleotides: 8.

In its sample, this clonotype was seen a few times. The chain uses TRBV20-1 and TRBJ2-1; the D is unclear. This CDR3 is 14 amino acids long. V was shortened by 2 bases and J by 0 bases, with 8 bases between the two germline ends. Germline lookup yields CDR1 DFQATT and CDR2 SNEGSKA (reference sequence). The CDR3 DNA reads as TGCAGTGCTAGATGGAGCTACTCCTACAATGAGCAGTTCTTC. Its protein product is CSARWSYSYNEQFF.

The chain uses TRBV7-3 and TRBJ2-5; possible D gene TRBD2, 6 bases. Trimming removed 5 bases at V and 4 bases at J, with 20 bases between. Per the germline V gene, CDR1 is SGHTA and CDR2 is FQGTGA. The CDR3 is 16 residues long. CDR3 coding DNA: TGTGCCAGCAGCCCAAGGGGCGGGGCCGGAGGAGAGACCCAGTACTTC. It codes for CASSPRGGAGGETQYF.

The V call is TRBV7-8, the J call TRBJ2-2, with D maybe TRBD1 (6 bases). This CDR3 contains 15 residues. V was trimmed by 4 bases and J by 4 bases, leaving 13 bases between them. Germline V gene lookup returns CDR1 SGHVS and CDR2 FQNEAQ. Written as DNA, the CDR3 is TGTGCCAGCAGCTCCAGGGGTATGGGCACCGGGGAGCTGTTTTTT. Translated: CASSSRGMGTGELFF.

This clonotype was counted at least ten times. A clone one base away is much larger, so this may be a read error. J is TRBJ2-7 and V is TRBV7-3, with 8 bases fitting TRBD2. Germline CDR1 is SGHTA and CDR2 is FQGTGA. V lost 4 bases to trimming and J lost 7 bases; unmatched junction nucleotides: 12. The CDR3 spans 15 residues. CDR3 residues: CASSSRGGRGNEQYF. In nucleotides, the CDR3 is TGTGCCAGCAGCTCACGGGGGGGCCGAGGCAATGAGCAGTACTTC.

This chain connects TRBV5-1 to TRBJ2-5, with 9 bases aligning to TRBD2. Per the germline V gene, CDR1 is SGHRS and CDR2 is YFSETQ. This CDR3 is 14 amino acids long. The V gene end was trimmed by 4 bases and the J gene end by 7 bases; junction bases not matched to a gene: 8. DNA for the CDR3: TGCGCCAGCAGCGCCGGGACTAGCCACCCGACCCAGTACTTC. It codes for CASSAGTSHPTQYF.

This chain uses TRBV7-4 with TRBJ2-1; 10 positions match TRBD1. Looked up from germline, CDR1 is SGHVT and CDR2 is SQSDAQ. The CDR3 contains 15 residues. Trimming cost V 5 bases and J 7 bases; bases outside gene matches: 8. The CDR3 region is CASSLGTGVQNEQFF. The CDR3 DNA follows: TGTGCCAGCAGCCTAGGGACAGGGGTCCAGAATGAGCAGTTCTTC.

This clonotype was detected a few times. The chain is built from TRBV6-5 and TRBJ1-1; 7 bases match TRBD1. The CDR3 has 14 amino acids. The J segment lost 4 bases and the V segment lost 2 bases, leaving 4 bases of the junction unmatched. CDR1 MNHEY and CDR2 SVGAGI come from the germline V gene. The CDR3 DNA follows: TGTGCCAGCAGTTACCGGGACAGTCCCACTGAAGCTTTCTTT. Protein product: CASSYRDSPTEAFF.

The chain employs TRBV7-3 and TRBJ2-2, with D unclear. Germline CDR1 is SGHTA and CDR2 is FQGTGA. The CDR3 totals 13 residues. V lost 6 bases to trimming and J lost 4 bases, with 9 bases between them. The chain's CDR3 is CASSRQATGELFF. In DNA, the CDR3 is TGTGCCAGCAGTAGGCAGGCCACCGGGGAGCTGTTTTTT.

The chain carries TRBV7-3 and TRBJ2-1; 7 nucleotides line up with TRBD2. The CDR3 is made up of 14 amino acids. J gave up 8 bases and V 6 bases, and 10 bases lay outside the gene matches. Germline CDR1 is SGHTA and CDR2 is FQGTGA. CDR3 amino acids: CASSSAGDLDEQFF. The CDR3 DNA reads TGTGCCAGCAGTTCGGCGGGAGATTTGGATGAGCAGTTCTTC.

The chain has TRBV7-3 and TRBJ2-7; no clear D. Gene TRBJ2-1 matches the end of the DNA better, so the J call may be wrong. CDR3 size: 16 residues. CDR1 is SGHTA and CDR2 is FQGTGA in the germline V gene. CDR3 residues: CASSLTLAVSYNEQFF. The CDR3 DNA reads TGTGCCAGCAGCTTAACGTTGGCGGTCTCCTACAATGAGCAGTTCTTC.

In this sample, this clonotype turned up a few times. The V gene is TRBV7-6, the J gene TRBJ2-7, with 10 bases matching TRBD1. With the DNA end fitting TRBJ2-1 better, the J assignment may be wrong. Germline V gene lookup returns CDR1 SGHVS and CDR2 FNYEAQ. CDR3 length: 15 residues. The DNA of the CDR3 is TGTGCCAGCAGCAAACGGGACAGGGGTTACAATGAGCAGTTCTTC. Translated: CASSKRDRGYNEQFF.

This clonotype was counted many times. The chain employs TRBV6-1 and TRBJ2-3; unclear D gene. Trimming removed 3 bases at V and 2 bases at J, with 18 bases between. Germline assignment: CDR1 MNHNS and CDR2 SASEGT. The CDR3 has 17 residues. This CDR3 is CASSDRGGGDLTDTQYF. The CDR3 DNA reads as TGTGCCAGCAGTGATAGAGGCGGCGGAGACCTCACAGATACGCAGTATTTT.

In its sample, this clonotype ranks as medium-sized. J is TRBJ1-1 and V is TRBV7-2; D possibly corresponds to TRBD1 (5 bases). This CDR3 spans 13 amino acids. Deletions cut 10 bases from V and 4 bases from J, with 16 bases between. CDR1 and CDR2 from the germline V gene are SGHTA and FQGNSA. CDR3 nucleotides: TGTGCCACCGCGAGGGGCGGCGGCACTGAAGCTTTCTTT. Translated: CATARGGGTEAFF.

There are a few counts of this clonotype. This chain connects TRBV6-1 to TRBJ2-7; no definite D call. This CDR3 spans 11 amino acids. V lost 2 bases to trimming and J lost 7 bases, with 6 bases between them. Germline CDR1 and CDR2: MNHNS and SASEGT. In nucleotides, the CDR3 is TGTGCCAGCAGTGAACAGATTGAGCAGTACTTC. Its protein is CASSEQIEQYF.

Only a few counts were recorded for this clonotype. The chain links TRBV6-1 to TRBJ2-3, with unresolved D. This CDR3 contains 13 residues. Germline assignment: CDR1 MNHNS and CDR2 SASEGT. Trimming removed 5 bases from V and 2 bases from J, with 8 bases in between. CDR3 nucleotide sequence: TGTGCCAGCAGTCCCTCCGTCACAGATACGCAGTATTTT. It encodes CASSPSVTDTQYF.

This clonotype was seen ten or more times. This chain uses TRBV6-1 with TRBJ1-6; D remains unclear. From germline, CDR1 is MNHNS and CDR2 SASEGT. This CDR3 region has 12 residues. The V end lost 6 bases, the J end lost 9 bases, and 9 bases lay between the germline ends. As DNA, the CDR3 is TGTGCCAGCAGCAAGGCAGGTTCACCCCTCCACTTT. Translation gives CASSKAGSPLHF.

This clonotype was counted ten times or more. CDR3: CASSPGLAGVDTGELFF. The CDR3 nucleotides read TGTGCCAGCAGCCCGGGACTAGCGGGGGTTGACACCGGGGAGCTGTTTTTT. The rearrangement joins TRBV5-4 to TRBJ2-2, with 14 nucleotides matching TRBD2. Germline CDR1 and CDR2: SGHNT and YYREEE (reference sequence). V lost 4 bases and J lost 3; bases outside the gene matches: 5. The CDR3 sequence is 17 residues long.

This clonotype was found a few times. The chain joins TRBV6-6 to TRBJ2-7; D is unclear. Germline V gene sequence: CDR1 MNHNY, CDR2 SVGAGI (reference sequence). The CDR3 runs 15 residues. The V gene lost 2 bases and the J gene lost 2 bases, with 13 bases spanning the gap. CDR3 in DNA: TGTGCCAGCAGTTACACGGACGGATCTCCCTACGAGCAGTACTTC. This sequence encodes CASSYTDGSPYEQYF.

In this sample, this clonotype turned up many times. It may be a read error: a sequence one base away is much more abundant. The chain joins TRBV20-1 to TRBJ2-5; D gene unclear. Deletions cut 3 bases from V and 11 bases from J, with 13 bases between. The germline CDR1 and CDR2 sequences are DFQATT and SNEGSKA (reference sequence). CDR3 length equals 11 residues. The CDR3 loop is CSASLANEQYF. The CDR3 nucleotides are TGCAGTGCTAGTCTGGCGAATGAGCAGTACTTC.

The rearrangement joins TRBV7-8 to TRBJ2-7, with D tentatively TRBD1 or TRBD2 (5 bases each). The J call is doubtful: the DNA matches TRBJ2-5 better. CDR1 is SGHVS, CDR2 FQNEAQ, per germline. The CDR3 has 17 residues. CDR3 nucleotide sequence: TGTGCCAGCAGCTTAGCGGTCAATTCAGGGAGCCAAGAGACCCAGTACTTC. This codes for CASSLAVNSGSQETQYF.

This rearrangement joins TRBV7-3 to TRBJ2-3; weak D call: TRBD2 (5 bases). Gene TRBJ2-1 matches the end of the DNA better, so the J call may be wrong. The CDR3 is 13 amino acids. Germline CDR1 is SGHTA and CDR2 is FQGTGA. The CDR3 DNA is TGTGCCAGCAGCTTCGGCTCGGGGAATGAGCAGTTCTTC. This translates into CASSFGSGNEQFF.

The V gene is TRBV20-1, the J gene TRBJ1-1; 9 bases agree with TRBD1. This CDR3 contains 13 residues. Germline CDR1 DFQATT, CDR2 SNEGSKA (reference sequence). V was pared by 6 bases and J by 0 bases, with 2 bases of the junction left unmatched. The CDR3 here is CSARTGVNTEAFF. The CDR3 coding sequence is TGCAGTGCGCGGACAGGGGTGAACACTGAAGCTTTCTTT.